This TCR beta chain appears in the sequencing data of a study of blood T cell dynamics during melanoma immunotherapy. Germline CDR1 and CDR2: MRHNA and SNTAGT. With 2 bases clipped from V and 11 bases from J, the junction kept 8 bases outside the gene matches. This CDR3 has 13 residues. Time point denoted: week 3, after first cycle of checkpoint inhibitor. The repertoire was sequenced with immunoSEQ multiplex PCR; TCRdb's copy has only in-frame clones and lacks some. The sample holds several thousand clones; approximately 91% are singletons and the top ten take 4.5% to 6%. The chain has TRBV6-4 and TRBJ1-1, with 7 bases that match TRBD1. Sequencing was performed on blood, taken from a patient treated with checkpoint blockade. This TCR came from a human donor with melanoma. The DNA for the CDR3 is TGTGCCAGCAGTGACGAGACAGGGTCAGGCGCTTTCTTT. Protein sequence: CASSDETGSGAFF.